This entry describes one TCR beta chain. This sample was included in a study of blood T cell repertoires in COVID-19. For the study at large: Sites across the United States, Italy and Spain contributed samples from acute and convalescent COVID-19. PBMCs, B-cell-depleted T cells, or T cells were the source of the cDNA or gDNA that made up the material.

The CDR3 length is 11 residues. Trimming took off 3 bases at V and 5 bases at J, with 5 bases between the two ends. Per the study methods: The assay estimated nucleated cells by amplifying reference gene primers. Produced via immunoSEQ multiplex PCR; TCRdb's table is partial and in-frame only. Clone size and the V and J calls come from that table; the DNA yielded D and trimming. This sample has about 230,000 clones, with approximately 81% found just once. This clonotype was obtained from a woman aged 80 or over with acute or convalescent COVID-19. Input material: peripheral blood. This chain uses TRBV12-3 or TRBV12-4 with TRBJ2-7, with a possible D match to TRBD1 (5 bases). The CDR3 loop is CASSLGHEQYF. DNA of the CDR3: TGTGCCAGCAGTTTGGGGCACGAGCAGTACTTC.